This TCR beta chain was identified during a study of shared clonotypes between healthy human individuals. TCRdb's table, derived via immunoSEQ multiplex PCR, lists solely in-frame clones and lacks some. Of 2 million to 2.5 million clones listed, more than 85% are singletons. The CDR3 is 15 residues long. V lost 0 bases and J 1 base, leaving 10 bases between the germline ends. Germline assignment: CDR1 SGHRS and CDR2 YFSETQ. This chain links TRBV5-1 with TRBJ1-1; no reliable D call. The specimen sequenced was naive CD4+ T cells from PBMCs. Noted subset: CD45RA+ positively selected. The receptor was isolated from a man between 18 and 29 years old in good health. Some clones in this sample may be carry-over from other donors' samples. The CDR3 protein is CASSLALKPNTEAFF. CDR3 DNA: TGCGCCAGCAGCTTGGCCTTAAAACCGAACACTGAAGCTTTCTTT.